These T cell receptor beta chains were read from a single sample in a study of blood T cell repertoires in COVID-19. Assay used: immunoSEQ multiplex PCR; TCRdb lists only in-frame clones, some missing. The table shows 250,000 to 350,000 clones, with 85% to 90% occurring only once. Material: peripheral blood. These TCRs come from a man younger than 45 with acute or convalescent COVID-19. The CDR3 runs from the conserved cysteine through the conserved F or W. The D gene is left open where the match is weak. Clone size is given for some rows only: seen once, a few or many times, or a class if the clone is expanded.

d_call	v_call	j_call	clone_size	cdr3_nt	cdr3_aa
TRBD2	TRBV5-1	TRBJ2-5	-	TGCGCCAGCGGACTAGCGGGGCGACAAGAGACCCAGTACTTC	CASGLAGRQETQYF
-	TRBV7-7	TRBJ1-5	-	TGTGCTAGCAGCCATATACTAGGTAGGGGGAGGGGAAATCAGCCCCAGCATTTT	CASSHILGRGRGNQPQHF
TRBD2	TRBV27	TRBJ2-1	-	TGTGCCAGCAGTTTATGGACTAGCGGGAGTCCCTTAAACAATGAGCAGTTCTTC	CASSLWTSGSPLNNEQFF
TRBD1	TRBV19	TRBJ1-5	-	TGTGCCAGTAGTGGGGGGACAGGGGTGTTGCGCGGCAATCAGCCCCAGCATTTT	CASSGGTGVLRGNQPQHF
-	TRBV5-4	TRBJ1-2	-	TGTGCCAGCGCCCCAGACATTCTAAACAGTGGCTACACCTTC	CASAPDILNSGYTF
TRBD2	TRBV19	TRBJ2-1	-	TGTGCCAGTAGTAGACCCGGGACTAGCGGGAGAAATGAGCAGTTCTTC	CASSRPGTSGRNEQFF
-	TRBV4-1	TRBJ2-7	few	TGCGCCAGCAGCCAACAGGCGCAGGGCCAGTACGAGCAGTACTTC	CASSQQAQGQYEQYF
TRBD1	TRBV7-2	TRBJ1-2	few	TGTGCCAGCAGCACCCGAACCGGGACAGCTTATGGCTACACCTTC	CASSTRTGTAYGYTF
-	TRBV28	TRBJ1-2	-	TGTGCCAGCAGTGCGGGTTTCTATGGCTACACCTTC	CASSAGFYGYTF
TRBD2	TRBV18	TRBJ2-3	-	TGTGCCAGCTCACCAGTGCGGGAGGGCCTGGGTACGCAGTATTTT	CASSPVREGLGTQYF
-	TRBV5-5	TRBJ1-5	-	TGTGCCAGCAGCTTTGGGCAGAACAATCAGCCCCAGCATTTT	CASSFGQNNQPQHF
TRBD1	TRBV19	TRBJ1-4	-	TGTGCCAGTAGACCCGGACAGGGGAATGAAAAACTGTTTTTT	CASRPGQGNEKLFF
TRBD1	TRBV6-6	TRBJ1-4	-	TGTGCCAGCAGTCGATCCGGGACAGGGGGTTTTGGGGAAAAACTGTTTTTT	CASSRSGTGGFGEKLFF
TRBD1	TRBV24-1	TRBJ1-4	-	TGTGCCACCAGTTCGGGACAGCCTAATGAAAAACTGTTTTTT	CATSSGQPNEKLFF
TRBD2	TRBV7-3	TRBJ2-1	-	TGTGCCAGCAGCTTACCCGGGCTAGCGGGAATCGATGAGCAGTTCTTC	CASSLPGLAGIDEQFF
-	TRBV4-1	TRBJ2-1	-	TGCGCCAGCAGCCAACCGCGCAGGGGAGTGCACAATGAGCAGTTCTTC	CASSQPRRGVHNEQFF
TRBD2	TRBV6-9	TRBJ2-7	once	TGTGCCAGCAGTTATTCTCCTAGCGGGGTCTCCTACGAGCAGTACTTC	CASSYSPSGVSYEQYF
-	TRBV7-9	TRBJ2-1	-	TGTGCCAGCAGCTTAGAGGTTGGAGGGGTCAATGAGCAGTTCTTC	CASSLEVGGVNEQFF
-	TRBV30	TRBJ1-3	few	TGTGCCTGGACCTCAGGGTTAGGGAACACCATATATTTT	CAWTSGLGNTIYF
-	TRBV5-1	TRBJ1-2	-	TGCGCCAGCAGCTTGCCGCTGACGGGTCATGGCTACACCTTC	CASSLPLTGHGYTF
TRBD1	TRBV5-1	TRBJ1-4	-	TGCGCCAGCAGCGAAAGGACAGGGTCGGAAAAACTGTTTTTT	CASSERTGSEKLFF
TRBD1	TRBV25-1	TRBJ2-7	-	TGTGCCAGCAGTGAATATATCCCCGGGACAGGGCGGTTATGGTTC	CASSEYIPGTGRLWF
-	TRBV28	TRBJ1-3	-	TGTGCCAGCAGCAACGGGAGCATTTGGAACACCATATATTTT	CASSNGSIWNTIYF
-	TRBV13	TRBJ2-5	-	TGTGCCAGCAGCTTAGGCGGCGGGGGCCCCCGTCGGACCCAGTACTTC	CASSLGGGGPRRTQYF
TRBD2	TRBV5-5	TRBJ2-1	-	TGTGCCAGCAGCTCGGGACTACCCCCCAATGAGCAGTTCTTC	CASSSGLPPNEQFF
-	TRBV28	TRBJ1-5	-	TGTGCCAGCAGTTCGGCGGGAGGTAATCAGCCCCAGCATTTT	CASSSAGGNQPQHF
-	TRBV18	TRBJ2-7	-	TGTGCCAGCTCAACTCTGGGCGGGGACAGATCCTACGAGCAGTACTTC	CASSTLGGDRSYEQYF